What follows describes a single TCR beta chain. Its antigen is unknown. V gave up 4 bases and J gave up 5 bases, with 18 bases separating them. Germline CDR1 is SGHRS and CDR2 is YFSETQ. The CDR3 spans 15 residues. Primed by a sample-barcoded 5' primer and a J-beta primer mix, a second PCR proceeded for roughly 7 to 11 cycles. Researchers report that a template-switch adaptor with 12 random nucleotides tagged each cDNA molecule. TCRdb re-called the 5' RACE reads through MiXCR, storing one row per CDR3 protein. The repertoire holds 600,000 to 800,000 distinct CDR3 sequences, with roughly 21% as singletons. Total RNA, at least 6 micrograms per sample, came from PBMCs. These data come from a study of blood T cells in healthy people across ages. The wider study: Using template switching, researchers captured about one barcoded beta molecule for each two T cells.

Regarding the study as a whole: Naive T cell percentage and TCR beta diversity correlated strongly.

The chain combines TRBV5-1 with TRBJ2-5; D tentatively fits TRBD1 or TRBD2 (5 bases each). The receptor was isolated from a man aged 65-85 years in good health. Sequencing was done on a sample of blood. CDR3 nucleotides: TGCGCCAGCAGCGAGCTACGGGGATGGGACGAGACCCAGTACTTC. This gives the protein CASSELRGWDETQYF. Combining the CDR3 with reference TRBV5-1 and TRBJ2-5 gives the whole variable domain KAGVTQTPRYLIKTRGQQVTLSCSPISGHRSVSWYQQTPGQGLQFLFEYFSETQRNKGNFPGRFSGRQFSNSRSEMNVSTLELGDSALYLCASSELRGWDETQYFGPGTRLLVL.